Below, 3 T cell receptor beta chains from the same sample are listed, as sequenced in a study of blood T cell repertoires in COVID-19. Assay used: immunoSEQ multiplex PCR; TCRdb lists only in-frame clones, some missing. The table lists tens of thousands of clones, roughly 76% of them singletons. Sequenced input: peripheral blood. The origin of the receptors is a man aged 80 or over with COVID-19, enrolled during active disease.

In DNA, the CDR3 is TGTGCCAGCAGAAGACAGGGGGGTGAGCAGTACTTC. Its protein is CASRRQGGEQYF. The V call is TRBV27, the J call TRBJ2-7; TRBD1 matches at 9 bases. Trimming at V came to 6 bases and at J to 7 bases, leaving 4 bases not matched to a gene. This CDR3 has 12 amino acids. Germline V gene lookup returns CDR1 MNHEY and CDR2 SMNVEV (reference sequence).

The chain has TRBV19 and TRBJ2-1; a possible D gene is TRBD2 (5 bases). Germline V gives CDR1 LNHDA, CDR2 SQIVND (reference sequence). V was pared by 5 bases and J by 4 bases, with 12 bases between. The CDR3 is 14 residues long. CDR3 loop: CASSRAVGYNEQFF. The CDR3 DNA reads TGTGCCAGTAGTCGAGCGGTGGGATACAATGAGCAGTTCTTC.

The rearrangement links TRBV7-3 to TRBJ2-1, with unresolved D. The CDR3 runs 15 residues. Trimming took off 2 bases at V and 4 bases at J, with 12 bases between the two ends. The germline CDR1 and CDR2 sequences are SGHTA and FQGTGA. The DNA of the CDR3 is TGTGCCAGCAGCTTAGTTGGCGGAGCTTACAATGAGCAGTTCTTC. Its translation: CASSLVGGAYNEQFF.